This TCR beta chain was sequenced during a study of blood T cell repertoires in COVID-19. For the study at large: Donors in the United States, Italy and Spain gave samples during acute or convalescent COVID-19. Nucleic acid was either cDNA or gDNA, and it came from T cells, B-cell-depleted T cells, or PBMCs.

The CDR3 runs 23 residues. Germline CDR1 is LGHNA and CDR2 is YNFKEQ. The V segment lost 2 bases and the J segment 5 bases; nucleotides outside the gene matches: 28. In the authors' methods: Estimation of nucleated cell counts relied on the amplification of reference gene primers. TCRdb keeps only in-frame clones here, not all; method: immunoSEQ multiplex PCR. Clone size and V and J calls were adopted from that table, with D and trimming inferred from the DNA. Of some 66,000 clones listed, roughly nine tenths are singletons. V and J are TRBV4-2 and TRBJ2-2, with 8 bases identical to TRBD2. The sample was peripheral blood. This TCR came from a human donor in a cohort sampled during active COVID-19. This CDR3 reads CASSQIPRATWERREGRTGELFF. The CDR3 region has the DNA TGTGCCAGCAGCCAAATACCCCGCGCCACCTGGGAACGACGGGAGGGCCGGACCGGGGAGCTGTTTTTT.